The 9 T cell receptor beta chains presented below share a single source sample, sequenced in a study of T-cell reconstitution after alpha-beta-depleted transplantation in children. The TCRbeta library incorporated unique molecular identifiers. TCRdb redid the calling of the PCR reads with MiXCR, one entry per CDR3 protein. The sample records fewer than 200,000 distinct CDR3 sequences, about 6.3% being singletons. The input for sequencing was PBMCs from the stem cell graft donor, taken from the stem cell graft. These receptors all come from a human donor who donated a stem cell graft to a child with Wiskott-Aldrich syndrome.

This clonotype appeared many times. The chain combines TRBV5-1 with TRBJ1-1; D not resolved. The CDR3 runs to 17 residues. Trimming removed 0 bases at V and 1 base at J, with 16 bases between. CDR1 and CDR2 from the germline V gene are SGHRS and YFSETQ. Here the CDR3 DNA reads TGCGCCAGCAGCTTGGGTCTGGAGGGCGAGACGAACACTGAAGCTTTCTTT. Amino acid sequence: CASSLGLEGETNTEAFF.

This clonotype was seen repeatedly, ten times or more. The chain has TRBV20-1 and TRBJ1-1; D may be TRBD1 (5 bases). CDR1 and CDR2 (germline): DFQATT, SNEGSKA (reference sequence). There are 13 residues in the CDR3. Trimming cost V 4 bases and J 1 base, with 10 bases left between them. This chain's CDR3 is CSATSGTNTEAFF. The DNA of the CDR3 is TGCAGTGCTACCTCCGGGACGAACACTGAAGCTTTCTTT.

The sample holds a few counts of this clonotype. The chain combines TRBV7-8 with TRBJ2-3; D might be TRBD1 (5 bases). Trimming pared 5 bases from V and 4 bases from J, leaving 19 bases between. The CDR3 covers 16 residues. From germline, CDR1 is SGHVS and CDR2 FQNEAQ. The CDR3 protein is CASSQSQGLSADTQYF. Written as DNA, the CDR3 is TGTGCCAGCAGCCAAAGCCAGGGTTTAAGCGCAGATACGCAGTATTTT.

There are many counts of this clonotype. V gene TRBV12-3 or TRBV12-4 combines with J gene TRBJ2-7; D is perhaps TRBD1 (6 bases). The ends were cut back, 6 bases at V and 4 bases at J, with 13 bases in the middle. The CDR3 loop spans 13 amino acids. CDR3: CASSINTGYEQYF. The CDR3 coding sequence is TGTGCCAGCAGCATAAATACAGGGTACGAGCAGTACTTC.

This clonotype has more than one count but fewer than ten. This chain uses TRBV5-1 with TRBJ1-1; D possibly corresponds to TRBD1 (6 bases). The CDR3 length is 13 residues. Germline V gene lookup returns CDR1 SGHRS and CDR2 YFSETQ. V was pared by 2 bases and J by 7 bases, with 12 bases between. In DNA, the CDR3 is TGCGCCAGCAGCTTACAGGGACCCTATGAAGCTTTCTTT. It translates to CASSLQGPYEAFF.

This clonotype came up many times. The CDR3 nucleotides are TGCAGTGCTAGAGACATATTAGCGGGAGGGGAGACCGGGGAGCTGTTTTTT. Protein: CSARDILAGGETGELFF. The V gene is TRBV20-1, the J gene TRBJ2-2; TRBD2 matches 11 bases. This CDR3 is 17 amino acids long. V shed 0 bases and J 5 bases; nucleotides not matched to a gene: 8. Germline CDR1 reads DFQATT; CDR2 reads SNEGSKA (reference sequence).

The chain is built from TRBV12-3 or TRBV12-4 and TRBJ1-5, with TRBD1 as a possible D gene (6 bases). V was cut by 6 bases and J by 0 bases, with 15 bases left in between. This CDR3 is 16 amino acids long. CDR3 region: CASSPDRSGSNQPQHF. The CDR3, as DNA: TGTGCCAGCAGCCCTGACAGGAGTGGTAGCAATCAGCCCCAGCATTTT.

The chain joins TRBV28 to TRBJ2-7; tentative D call: TRBD1 (5 bases). V gave up 6 bases and J gave up 2 bases, with 14 bases separating them. The CDR3 contains 14 residues. Germline CDR1 and CDR2: MDHEN and SYDVKM. The CDR3 nucleotides are TGTGCCAGCAGCGCACAGGCAACCACCTACGAGCAGTACTTC. Protein sequence: CASSAQATTYEQYF.

The table lists this clonotype with many counts. This chain links TRBV5-1 with TRBJ2-3, with D maybe TRBD2 (6 bases). The CDR3 spans 14 residues. CDR1 and CDR2 (germline): SGHRS, YFSETQ. Deletions cut 5 bases from V and 3 bases from J, with 13 bases between. The CDR3 nucleotides are TGCGCCAGCAGTGATAGCGGCAAAACAGATACGCAGTATTTT. Translating it yields CASSDSGKTDTQYF.